This T cell receptor beta chain was documented in a study of blood T cell repertoires in COVID-19. Study context: Samples of COVID-19 (acute and convalescent) were obtained from the United States, Italy and Spain. Nucleic acid was either cDNA or gDNA, and it came from T cells, B-cell-depleted T cells, or PBMCs.

Trimming pared 5 bases from V and 5 bases from J, leaving 21 bases between. Germline CDR1 SGHTA, CDR2 FQGTGA. The length of the CDR3 is 16 residues. The authors' processing: Quantification of nucleated cells was approximated via reference gene primer amplification. The data were produced by immunoSEQ multiplex PCR, yet TCRdb's version contains in-frame clones alone and is incomplete. V and J calls and clone size come straight from that table; D and trimming were deduced from the DNA. Among 250,000 to 300,000 clones, about four fifths were seen once, and the ten largest hold about 3.2%. This chain uses TRBV7-3 with TRBJ2-5; perhaps TRBD1 as D (6 bases). The sequence came from a woman in her sixties with active or convalescent COVID-19. The sequenced sample was peripheral blood. The chain's CDR3 is CASSPLGQPGTETQYF. The DNA for the CDR3 is TGTGCCAGCAGCCCCCTCGGACAGCCGGGGACGGAGACCCAGTACTTC.